This TCR beta chain stems from a study of lymphopenia after photon versus proton radiotherapy. Study-level points and caveats: Post-nadir diversity loss with photons came from oligoclonal expansion, particularly CD8+ Temra cells. Photon-treated patients lost naive T cells and TCR diversity; proton-treated stayed stable.

Germline CDR1 and CDR2: GTSNPN and SVGIG (reference sequence). This CDR3 comprises 14 residues. The V segment lost 2 bases and the J segment 8 bases; nucleotides outside the gene matches: 8. Comments on this clone: Its antigen remains unknown.

Generated by immunoSEQ multiplex PCR, the TCRdb table keeps only in-frame clones and is missing some. The sample consists of 30,000 to 35,000 clones, approximately 92% of them appearing once. The receptor was derived from a woman in her seventies with pancreatic cancer. Some clones in this sample may be carry-over from other donors' samples. The rearrangement links TRBV30 to TRBJ2-1; 8 positions agree with TRBD2. This sample comprised peripheral blood, obtained from a patient treated with proton-based radiotherapy. The CDR3 coding sequence is TGTGCCTGGAGTCCCCCCAGCGGGAGAGATGAGCAGTTCTTC. Amino acids: CAWSPPSGRDEQFF.